This entry lists 8 T cell receptor beta chains sequenced from one sample in a study of T cell responses to AZD1222 COVID-19 vaccine. Clones were read by immunoSEQ multiplex PCR, and TCRdb kept only the in-frame ones, dropping some. The sample has 240,000 or so clones; 90% to 95% are singletons. Sequences were derived from peripheral blood, sampled on day 0 of AZD1222 vaccination. These receptors originate from an adult in good health.

The V and J genes are TRBV4-1 and TRBJ2-5; tentatively, D is TRBD1 (6 bases). This CDR3 has 15 residues. CDR1 is MGHRA, CDR2 YSYEKL, per germline. The ends were cut back, 4 bases at V and 5 bases at J, with 17 bases in the middle. This CDR3 reads CASSLTGFPRETQYF. The CDR3 DNA follows: TGCGCCAGCAGCCTCACAGGGTTCCCGAGGGAGACCCAGTACTTC.

J is TRBJ2-7 and V is TRBV18, with 9 bases lining up with TRBD1. Losses at the gene ends were 3 bases for V and 3 bases for J; bases not matched to a gene: 6. Looked up from germline, CDR1 is KGHSH and CDR2 is LQKENI. This CDR3 contains 15 residues. CDR3 protein: CASSPGTGRFYEQYF. For the CDR3, the DNA is TGTGCCAGCTCACCGGGGACAGGGAGATTCTACGAGCAGTACTTC.

At least ten counts were recorded for this clone. V is TRBV18 and J is TRBJ2-6, with D uncertain. Germline-derived CDR1 and CDR2 are KGHSH and LQKENI. Trimming shortened V by 6 bases and J by 1 base, and 16 bases separated the two germline ends. The CDR3 spans 17 residues. CDR3 region: CASSQPGRSSGANVLTF. The CDR3, as DNA: TGTGCCAGCTCCCAACCCGGCCGATCATCTGGGGCCAACGTCCTGACTTTC.

This chain links TRBV25-1 with TRBJ1-2, with D maybe TRBD1 (5 bases). Trimming stripped 8 bases from V and 4 bases from J, with 11 bases between. CDR1 and CDR2 from the germline V gene are MGHDK and SYGVNS. The CDR3 is 12 residues long. CDR3 in amino acids: CASSGTGYGYTF. Here the CDR3 DNA reads TGTGCCAGCTCTGGGACGGGCTATGGCTACACCTTC.

This clone has a handful of counts. Within the sample, other DNA sequences also encode this same CDR3. The chain couples TRBV27 to TRBJ2-6, with D unclear. The CDR3 is made up of 13 amino acids. V shed 0 bases and J shed 3 bases, with 0 bases lying between them. The germline CDR1 and CDR2 sequences are MNHEY and SMNVEV (reference sequence). CDR3 in amino acids: CASSLSGANVLTF. For the CDR3, the DNA is TGTGCCAGCAGTTTATCTGGGGCCAACGTCCTGACTTTC.

The V gene is TRBV5-3, the J gene TRBJ1-1; tentative D call: TRBD1 (5 bases). TRBV5-3 is an ORF, with its function uncertain. V was shortened by 1 base and J by 5 bases, with 12 bases between the two germline ends. The CDR3 has 14 amino acids. CDR3 loop: CARSLRQGGTEAFF. CDR3 bases: TGTGCCAGAAGCTTGAGGCAGGGAGGGACTGAAGCTTTCTTT.

This clone showed up just once. The CDR3 bases are TGTGCCAGCAGTGGGGGGACAGGGTACAATCAGCCCCAGCATTTT. Translated: CASSGGTGYNQPQHF. V is TRBV28 and J is TRBJ1-5; 9 positions match TRBD1. The CDR3 is made up of 15 amino acids. The ends lost 5 bases at V and 3 bases at J; junction bases unmatched: 5. Per germline, CDR1 MDHEN and CDR2 SYDVKM.

The count of this clone is one. The chain has TRBV29-1 and TRBJ2-7; the D call may be TRBD1 or TRBD2 (6 bases each). V was clipped by 8 bases and J by 4 bases, with 12 bases between them. This CDR3 region has 11 residues. Germline-derived CDR1 and CDR2 are SQVTM and ANQGSEA. CDR3 sequence: CSPGGGYEQYF. The CDR3, as DNA: TGCAGCCCCGGAGGGGGGTACGAGCAGTACTTC.